The present TCR beta chain was sequenced within a study of blood T cells in healthy people across ages (dated by TCRdb to between 2015 and 2016). Study-level background: In model experiments, template switching captured roughly one uniquely barcoded TCR beta cDNA molecule for every two T cells. To avoid experimental bias, donors of different ages were distributed randomly across sequencing lanes. The donors were split into four age groups: young (average 16 years), middle-aged (over 35), aged (more than 55) and long-lived (approximately 89). The study measured age-related changes in TCR beta repertoire diversity using deep sequencing normalized with unique cDNA molecular identifiers. Using the same blood draw, the study looked at two additional independent replicas of 1 million unique cDNA reads for two donors, one aged 18 to 30 and the other aged 80 or older. Beyond this particular receptor, the publication reports: A strong correlation was found between observed TCR beta diversity and the percentage of naive T cells measured by flow cytometry. Estimates of total diversity from one million sequenced T cells were regarded as lower bounds and underestimates. Observed TCR beta diversity per million T cells fell roughly linearly with age, and a significant reduction was already apparent by age around 40. Compared with the aged group, the long-lived group had more naive CD4+ T cells, fewer expanded clones and increased TCR diversity, a pattern suggesting age selection. Donor CMV infection status was unknown, potentially confounding age-related changes in expanded clonotypes. Bulk unsorted PBMC profiling prevented conclusive comparison of naive and antigen-experienced compartments.

The library was made by 5' RACE. The reads were generated on an Illumina HiSeq 2500. A second roughly 7 to 11 cycle PCR used a sample-barcoded 5' primer and a J-beta primer mix. A unique molecular identifier was introduced onto each TCR beta cDNA molecule by a template-switch 5' adaptor carrying 12 random nucleotides. Each sample yielded at least 2.5 million CDR3-containing paired-end reads. First-strand cDNA synthesis was performed from all RNA using the Mint cDNA synthesis kit, with priming by a TRBC-specific oligonucleotide. All cDNA was treated with uracil-DNA glycosylase and then went through a first 18-cycle PCR with the universal primers M1SS and BC2_uni_R. The original pipeline was this. Normalization of each sample was performed by random selection of 1 million high-quality reads, each carrying a distinct molecular identifier. Instead of being binned into consensus sequences, reads that shared molecular identifiers were thrown out. MiTCR, run with a Q25 quality threshold and the strictest error-elimination algorithm, handled CDR3 identification, clonotype clustering and error correction. A nonparametric unseen species model with Euler transformation was used to estimate a lower bound on total TCR beta diversity. Starting from the raw public reads, TCRdb applied fastp trimming at Q25, assembled clones with MiXCR and retained in-frame beta chains. When rows share a CDR3 protein, they turn into one entry using the most common DNA and genes. The V and J calls and clone size are TCRdb's, not the authors'. Within this sample are hundreds of thousands of distinct CDR3 sequences, with roughly three fifths of them counted one time only. In total, the top ten clones hold under 30% of the sample.

Per the germline V gene, SQVTM is the CDR1 and ANQGSEA is the CDR2. The CDR3 contains 14 residues, cysteine and phenylalanine counted. Just CDR3 DNA is preserved here, 42 bases in frame from base 1. The germline V and J ends show losses of 7 bases and 7 bases respectively, and no gene match explains 14 bases of the junction. This clonotype was counted a few times. Its cognate antigen has yet to be identified. No base quality values were provided; no much bigger clone lies one nucleotide off. Donors were a few dozen systemically healthy Caucasian individuals from Russia aged roughly 6 to 100 years. Each donor gave around 9.9 milliliters of peripheral blood, collected into EDTA-treated Vacutainer tubes. PBMCs were isolated by Ficoll-Paque density-gradient centrifugation, with at least 7 million obtained per sample. Trizol reagent was used to extract total RNA from PBMCs, with at least 5 micrograms per sample. The percentages of naive CD45RAhigh/CD27high T cells were determined by flow cytometry on a PBMC aliquot from every donor.

Rearrangement joined TRBV29-1 to TRBJ2-7, with TRBD1 matching 9 junction bases. This receptor was taken from a man aged 35-49 years in good health. The sequencing sample was made of blood. Read as DNA, the sequence is TGCAGCGCCTTCAAACAGGGGGCAGGCAGGGAGCAGTACTTC. It codes for CSAFKQGAGREQYF.